This entry concerns a single TCR beta chain. Its antigen is currently unknown. Regarding time point: patch test 1, 2 weeks after DPC sensitization. Treatment of the sample: therapeutic diphenylcyclopropenone sensitization with weekly scalp DPC. This sample stems from a study of human T cells and chemical hapten exposure. Study summary: Sensitization involved placing 2% DPC onto a roughly 2 cm by roughly 2 cm region of upper inner arm skin. Diphenylcyclopropenone doses were given weekly to the scalps of patients across the approximately 24-week study. General study results and limits: Sensitization with DPC brought no change to TCRs above 1 in 1000 in frequency.

TCRdb used MiXCR to reprocess the RACE reads, holding one entry per CDR3 protein. The sample comprises around 100,000 distinct CDR3 sequences, around 10% of which are singletons, and 3.5% rests with the top ten. The material was whole blood, obtained in connection with sensitization to the hapten diphenylcyclopropenone (DPC). The origin of this receptor is a woman between 40 and 50 years old with alopecia areata. Some clones in this sample may be carry-over from other donors' samples.

As DNA, the CDR3 is TGCGCCAGCGGAATTAAACGGAACACTGAAGCTTTCTTT. This codes for CASGIKRNTEAFF. The chain carries TRBV5-1 and TRBJ1-1; D ambiguous. Deletions cut 7 bases from V and 1 base from J, with 11 bases between. The CDR3 is 13 amino acids. From germline, CDR1 is SGHRS and CDR2 YFSETQ.